The table lists the clone carrying this T cell receptor (beta chain) with a few counts. Trimming took 4 bases from V and 6 from J, leaving 14 bases between them. The CDR3 is 14 amino acids. CDR1 and CDR2 (germline): SEHNR, FQNEAQ (reference sequence). These data originate in a study of T-cell memory formation after mild COVID-19. TCRdb analysed the 5' RACE reads with MiXCR anew, one entry per CDR3 protein. The repertoire holds 350,000 to 500,000 distinct CDR3 sequences, with 20% as singletons. This clonotype originated in an adult woman who had mild COVID-19 (a few samples of this study predate the infection). Cell type and time point are not known. This chain joins TRBV7-9 and TRBJ2-3; D unresolved. The specimen sequenced was PBMCs or a T cell subset sorted from them (not recorded which). The CDR3 reads CASSSGWAADTQYF. For the CDR3, the DNA is TGTGCCAGCAGCTCCGGGTGGGCCGCCGATACGCAGTATTTT.